This record concerns one T cell receptor beta chain sequence. In the original workflow: How many nucleated cells were present was estimated from reference gene primer amplification. Measured with immunoSEQ multiplex PCR; TCRdb has only the in-frame clones, and not every one. The D gene and trimming were derived from the DNA, and the V and J assignments and clone size from that table. The table has tens of thousands of clones, 73% seen once. The data were obtained in a study of blood T cell repertoires in COVID-19. Germline CDR1 and CDR2: SEHNR and FQNEAQ (reference sequence). The CDR3 length is 15 residues. Germline trimming cut 5 bases from V and 9 bases from J; bases unmatched to any gene: 10.

This clonotype was obtained from a woman in her forties or fifties with active or convalescent COVID-19. Material: peripheral blood. The chain is built from TRBV7-9 and TRBJ2-1, with TRBD1 matching 10 bases. CDR3 DNA: TGTGCCAGCAGCGTGGGACAGGGGAGGTTCAGTGAGCAGTTCTTC. Translated: CASSVGQGRFSEQFF.